The 26 T cell receptor beta chains below all came from one sample that was sequenced in a study of T-cell reconstitution after alpha-beta-depleted transplantation in children. Molecular barcoding with unique molecular identifiers was used for the TCRbeta library. Each CDR3 protein is one row after TCRdb ran MiXCR on the PCR reads. The sample carries fewer than 200,000 distinct CDR3 sequences, about 6.8% recorded once. Sequenced material: PBMCs from the stem cell graft donor, taken from the stem cell graft. These TCRs come from a human donor who donated a stem cell graft to a child with Wiskott-Aldrich syndrome.

The sample holds many counts of this clonotype. This rearrangement joins TRBV7-9 to TRBJ2-7; 11 nucleotides align to TRBD1. V trimming: 6 bases; J trimming: 3 bases; junction bases outside the gene matches: 4. The germline V gene encodes CDR1 SEHNR and CDR2 FQNEAQ (reference sequence). CDR3 size: 14 residues. The CDR3 coding sequence is TGTGCCAGCAGGGGACAGGGGGGGTTCTACGAGCAGTACTTC. Its translation is CASRGQGGFYEQYF.

In its sample, this clonotype was seen many times. The chain uses TRBV7-9 and TRBJ2-4, with D possibly called TRBD1 or TRBD2 (5 bases each). The CDR3 is made up of 11 amino acids. V was cut by 10 bases and J by 8 bases, with 12 bases left in between. Germline V CDR1 and CDR2: SEHNR, FQNEAQ (reference sequence). This CDR3 is CAIPLGDIQYF. CDR3 nucleotides: TGTGCCATCCCCCTGGGGGACATTCAGTACTTC.

This clonotype occurred many times. The chain couples TRBV12-3 or TRBV12-4 to TRBJ1-1; 7 bases align to TRBD1. Trimming cost V 6 bases and J 5 bases; bases outside gene matches: 6. The CDR3 consists of 13 residues. This CDR3 reads CASRLLDRTEAFF. CDR3 DNA sequence: TGTGCCAGCAGGCTCCTGGACAGGACTGAAGCTTTCTTT.

This clonotype was found a few times. The chain carries TRBV19 and TRBJ2-7; possibly TRBD1 for D (5 bases). CDR3 size: 13 residues. CDR1 LNHDA and CDR2 SQIVND come from the germline V gene (reference sequence). V lost 3 bases, J lost 10 bases, and 16 bases lay in between. CDR3 DNA sequence: TGTGCCAGTAGTATCAGGATCCGTGACAGCCAGTACTTC. Its translation is CASSIRIRDSQYF.

This clonotype was seen more than once but under ten times. The CDR3: CASSSAGDRTDTQYF. The DNA for the CDR3 is TGCGCCAGCAGCTCGGCAGGGGACCGCACAGATACGCAGTATTTT. The rearrangement joins TRBV5-1 to TRBJ2-3; D perhaps matches TRBD1 (6 bases). V was pared by 3 bases and J by 1 base, with 12 bases between. The CDR3 is 15 residues long. Germline values: CDR1 SGHRS, CDR2 YFSETQ. The complete variable domain, with remaining parts taken from reference TRBV5-1 and TRBJ2-3, reads KAGVTQTPRYLIKTRGQQVTLSCSPISGHRSVSWYQQTPGQGLQFLFEYFSETQRNKGNFPGRFSGRQFSNSRSEMNVSTLELGDSALYLCASSSAGDRTDTQYFGPGTRLTVL.

This rearrangement joins TRBV2 to TRBJ1-6, with a possible D match to TRBD1 (5 bases). CDR3 size: 15 residues. The ends were cut back, 3 bases at V and 10 bases at J, with 16 bases in the middle. Germline V gene lookup returns CDR1 SNHLY and CDR2 FYNNEI. The DNA for the CDR3 is TGTGCCAGCAGTGAGGACGGGGGAATAGAATCACCCCTCCACTTT. Protein product: CASSEDGGIESPLHF.

A note on this clonotype: This could be a read error, since a much larger clone is one nucleotide away. This chain joins TRBV6-2 or TRBV6-3 and TRBJ1-1, with 7 bases that match TRBD1. The CDR3 runs 14 residues. Germline CDR1 MNHEY, CDR2 SVGEGT. The CDR3 DNA sequence: TGTGCCAGCAATCTCCAGGGGGAGAGCACTAAAGCTTTCTTT. This gives the protein CASNLQGESTKAFF.

The table lists this clonotype with many counts. This sequence joins TRBV12-3 or TRBV12-4 and TRBJ1-3; no definite D call. Between the trimmed V and J ends, which lost 6 bases and 2 bases, there was a span of 11 bases. The CDR3 is made up of 14 amino acids. CDR3 amino acids: CASRFGPAGNTIYF. The DNA of the CDR3 is TGTGCCAGCAGATTCGGGCCGGCTGGAAACACCATATATTTT.

At least ten counts were recorded for this clonotype. V gene TRBV20-1 combines with J gene TRBJ2-2; TRBD1 matches 7 bases. Germline CDR1 and CDR2: DFQATT and SNEGSKA (reference sequence). V trimming: 3 bases; J trimming: 2 bases; junction bases outside the gene matches: 9. There are 16 residues in the CDR3. CDR3 DNA sequence: TGCAGTGCTAGTGTATGGGACAGATTAAACACCGGGGAGCTGTTTTTT. As protein: CSASVWDRLNTGELFF.

J is TRBJ2-7 and V is TRBV2, with a weak D call TRBD1 (6 bases). This CDR3 has 16 amino acids. CDR1 SNHLY and CDR2 FYNNEI come from the germline V gene. V was trimmed by 5 bases and J by 6 bases, leaving 23 bases between them. The CDR3 region is CASSTDRDTLRGEQYF. The CDR3 DNA follows: TGTGCCAGCAGTACCGACCGGGACACCTTACGGGGCGAGCAGTACTTC.

The J gene is TRBJ2-3, the V gene TRBV20-1, with 7 bases lining up with TRBD2. Germline values: CDR1 DFQATT, CDR2 SNEGSKA (reference sequence). Germline trimming cut 0 bases from V and 1 base from J; bases unmatched to any gene: 4. CDR3 size: 15 residues. The CDR3 protein is CSARDRGGGTDTQYF. DNA for the CDR3: TGCAGTGCTAGAGATCGCGGGGGTGGCACAGATACGCAGTATTTT.

The table lists this clonotype with many counts. This chain connects TRBV20-1 to TRBJ2-3; D gene uncertain. CDR3 size: 11 residues. Trimming removed 6 bases at V and 3 bases at J, with 7 bases between. CDR1 is DFQATT, CDR2 SNEGSKA, per germline (reference sequence). The CDR3 reads CSAPRTDTQYF. The CDR3 DNA sequence: TGCAGTGCCCCCCGGACAGATACGCAGTATTTT.

This clonotype was recorded at least ten times. This sequence joins TRBV4-2 and TRBJ2-1, with TRBD1 matching 8 bases. The length of the CDR3 is 16 residues. V shed 3 bases and J 7 bases; nucleotides not matched to a gene: 11. Germline lookup yields CDR1 LGHNA and CDR2 YNFKEQ. The CDR3 sequence: CASSQQRTGRWNEQFF. As DNA, the CDR3 is TGTGCCAGCAGCCAGCAACGGACAGGGCGTTGGAATGAGCAGTTCTTC.

This clonotype was seen more than once but under ten times. The junction and the germline gene differ at one end; a read error may be behind it. The chain uses TRBV24-1 and TRBJ2-2; D assignment may be TRBD1 or TRBD2 (5 bases each). The CDR3 length is 17 residues. The V gene's germline CDR1 is KGHDR and CDR2 SFDVKD. This CDR3 is CVTAPDHGVGATGELFF. DNA for the CDR3: TGTGTCACCGCCCCTGACCACGGGGTCGGGGCCACCGGGGAGCTGTTTTTT.

The chain is built from TRBV5-1 and TRBJ1-4; D perhaps matches TRBD1 (5 bases). V lost 0 bases and J lost 7, with 13 bases in between. Germline V gene data show CDR1 as SGHRS and CDR2 as YFSETQ. The CDR3 is 15 residues long. CDR3 sequence (DNA): TGCGCCAGCAGCTTGGAACAGGCGGTGGGTGAAAAACTGTTTTTT. Its translation: CASSLEQAVGEKLFF.

This clonotype has ten or more counts. The CDR3 region is CASSLDDASGKSLAKNIQYF. The CDR3 coding sequence is TGCGCCAGCAGCTTGGACGACGCTAGCGGGAAATCGTTAGCCAAAAACATTCAGTACTTC. The V gene is TRBV5-1, the J gene TRBJ2-4; 9 bases are a match to TRBD2. Germline V gene lookup returns CDR1 SGHRS and CDR2 YFSETQ. The CDR3 has 20 amino acids. V was clipped by 0 bases and J by 0 bases; unmatched bases: 13.

This clonotype was picked up a small number of times. The V gene is TRBV27, the J gene TRBJ2-1, with D possibly being TRBD1 (6 bases). The CDR3 sequence is 16 residues long. Trimming stripped 3 bases from V and 5 bases from J, with 17 bases between. Germline CDR1 MNHEY, CDR2 SMNVEV (reference sequence). CDR3 sequence (DNA): TGTGCCAGCAGTTTTCGGCAGGGGAGCATACACAATGAGCAGTTCTTC. It yields the protein CASSFRQGSIHNEQFF.

This clonotype was recorded at least ten times. This CDR3 reads CASSGGQGAIDTQYF. The CDR3 bases are TGCGCCAGCAGCGGCGGACAGGGGGCAATAGATACGCAGTATTTT. The gene calls are TRBV5-1 and TRBJ2-3, with 11 bases that match TRBD1. This CDR3 has 15 amino acids. Trimming removed 4 bases from V and 5 bases from J; junction bases left unmatched: 6. The germline V gene encodes CDR1 SGHRS and CDR2 YFSETQ.

This clonotype was seen a handful of times. The chain is built from TRBV7-6 and TRBJ2-7; D not resolved. From germline, CDR1 is SGHVS and CDR2 FNYEAQ. The CDR3 sequence is 15 residues long. Trimming removed 1 base from V and 3 bases from J, with 13 bases in between. CDR3 sequence: CASSLGRDHGYEQYF. The CDR3 nucleotides read TGTGCCAGCAGCTTAGGGCGAGACCATGGCTACGAGCAGTACTTC.

This clonotype was seen at least ten times. The CDR3 bases are TGCAGCGTTCCCTCTCATTCGGGGAACTATGGCTACACCTTC. This codes for CSVPSHSGNYGYTF. The chain is built from TRBV29-1 and TRBJ1-2; D unclear. Trimming removed 5 bases at V and 2 bases at J, with 15 bases between. Per the germline V gene, CDR1 is SQVTM and CDR2 is ANQGSEA. There are 14 residues in the CDR3. Combining the CDR3 with reference TRBV29-1 and TRBJ1-2 gives the whole variable domain SAVISQKPSRDICQRGTSLTIQCQVDSQVTMMFWYRQQPGQSLTLIATANQGSEATYESGFVIDKFPISRPNLTFSTLTVSNMSPEDSSIYLCSVPSHSGNYGYTFGSGTRLTVV.

The chain links TRBV7-2 to TRBJ1-2; a weak D match, TRBD1 (6 bases). V dropped 5 bases and J dropped 6 bases, with 19 bases sitting between them. There are 15 residues in the CDR3. The V gene's germline CDR1 is SGHTA and CDR2 FQGNSA. The CDR3 here is CASSRPRGSSNGYTF. CDR3 DNA: TGTGCCAGCAGCCGACCCAGGGGCTCATCCAATGGCTACACCTTC.

This clonotype was observed at least ten times. V usage is TRBV12-3 or TRBV12-4 and J usage is TRBJ1-1, with a tentative D call TRBD1 (6 bases). The CDR3 loop spans 14 amino acids. The V gene lost 3 bases and the J gene lost 1 base, with 9 bases spanning the gap. DNA of the CDR3: TGTGCCAGCAGTTTCGGACAGAAGAACACTGAAGCTTTCTTT. Translating it yields CASSFGQKNTEAFF.

This clonotype came up many times. The chain couples TRBV11-2 to TRBJ2-6; D is unresolved. Germline CDR1 and CDR2: SGHAT and FQNNGV. V was trimmed by 0 bases and J by 0 bases, leaving 3 bases between them. The CDR3 length is 15 residues. Here the CDR3 reads CASSLDGSGANVLTF. CDR3 nucleotide sequence: TGTGCCAGCAGCTTAGACGGCTCTGGGGCCAACGTCCTGACTTTC.

This clonotype was detected many times. The rearrangement uses TRBV12-3 or TRBV12-4 and TRBJ2-7; D may be TRBD1 or TRBD2 (6 bases each). This CDR3 contains 13 residues. The V gene lost 8 bases and the J gene lost 2 bases, with 13 bases spanning the gap. The CDR3 is CASRDSGAYEQYF. CDR3 DNA sequence: TGTGCCAGCCGGGACTCAGGGGCCTACGAGCAGTACTTC.

This clonotype occurred many times. The V call is TRBV6-2 or TRBV6-3, the J call TRBJ1-1; D is perhaps TRBD1 (5 bases). The CDR3 spans 13 residues. With 6 bases removed from V and 5 bases from J, the gap between germline ends came to 13 bases. Germline V gene data show CDR1 as MNHEY and CDR2 as SVGEGT. The CDR3 region is CASREQGRTEAFF. CDR3 nucleotide sequence: TGTGCCAGCAGGGAGCAGGGAAGGACTGAAGCTTTCTTT.

In this sample, this clonotype turned up many times. The rearrangement uses TRBV5-1 and TRBJ1-3, with D uncertain. Trimming stripped 5 bases from V and 4 bases from J, with 13 bases between. The CDR3 is 14 residues long. Germline CDR1 is SGHRS and CDR2 is YFSETQ. The CDR3 DNA is TGCGCCAGCAGTTCCACCCCGGGAGGAAACACCATATATTTT. It codes for CASSSTPGGNTIYF.